The 20 T cell receptor beta chains listed next were all sequenced from one sample in a study. Each CDR3 protein is one row after TCRdb ran MiXCR on the RT-PCR reads. The sample holds about 700,000 distinct CDR3 sequences, approximately 15% seen once. The sample consisted of memory CD4+ T cells from blood. The receptors come from a female donor in good health, serving as a healthy control.

This chain connects TRBV19 to TRBJ2-3, with D perhaps given as TRBD1 or TRBD2 (5 bases each). This CDR3 has 16 residues. Looked up from germline, CDR1 is LNHDA and CDR2 is SQIVND (reference sequence). The V end was cut by 5 bases, the J end by 1 base, with 16 bases between. This CDR3 reads CASSLQHRGGTDTQYF. For the CDR3, the DNA is TGTGCCAGTAGTCTCCAACATCGAGGGGGCACAGATACGCAGTATTTT.

This clonotype showed up just a few times. J is TRBJ2-2 and V is TRBV24-1; 8 positions match TRBD1. V was clipped by 4 bases and J by 3 bases; unmatched bases: 9. Germline V gene lookup returns CDR1 KGHDR and CDR2 SFDVKD. CDR3 length: 17 residues. The CDR3 nucleotides are TGTGCCACCAGTGAACCCGCAGGGGGCGCCGACACCGGGGAGCTGTTTTTT. This translates into CATSEPAGGADTGELFF.

This clonotype has a handful of counts. The rearrangement uses TRBV5-1 and TRBJ2-7; 8 bases align to TRBD1. The CDR3 is 17 residues long. Germline-derived CDR1 and CDR2 are SGHRS and YFSETQ. With V trimmed by 5 bases and J by 7 bases, 20 bases remained unmatched. The CDR3, as DNA: TGCGCCAGCAGTCGTGAAGGTGGCGGACAGGGTCTGCAGGAGCAGTACTTC. Its translation is CASSREGGGQGLQEQYF.

The table lists this clonotype with many counts. The chain couples TRBV20-1 to TRBJ1-5; D might be TRBD1 (6 bases). The CDR3 runs 16 residues. CDR1 DFQATT and CDR2 SNEGSKA come from the germline V gene (reference sequence). Between the trimmed V and J ends, which lost 6 bases and 7 bases, there was a span of 25 bases. CDR3 amino acids: CSAPLTGSSSKQPQHF. The CDR3, as DNA: TGCAGTGCCCCCCTTACAGGGTCCTCCTCGAAACAGCCCCAGCATTTT.

Only one count was recorded for this clonotype. J is TRBJ1-5 and V is TRBV24-1, with 7 nucleotides matching TRBD1. The CDR3 is made up of 14 amino acids. Per the germline V gene, CDR1 is KGHDR and CDR2 is SFDVKD. V dropped 5 bases and J dropped 4; count of bases not matched to a gene: 4. The CDR3 region has the DNA TGTGCCACCAGTGGCAGACAGGGAAATCAGCCCCAGCATTTT. It encodes CATSGRQGNQPQHF.

This clonotype was observed a few times. This sequence joins TRBV11-1 and TRBJ1-5, with D unclear. The germline V and J ends were trimmed by 5 bases and 7 bases, with 12 bases remaining between them. The CDR3 totals 13 residues. The V gene's germline CDR1 is SGHAT and CDR2 FQDESV (reference sequence). The CDR3: CASSQRVGQPQHF. CDR3 coding DNA: TGTGCCAGCAGCCAAAGGGTAGGGCAGCCCCAGCATTTT.

This clonotype was counted between two and nine times. The genes are TRBV20-1 and TRBJ2-7; 13 bases line up with TRBD2. V lost 1 base and J lost 5; bases outside the gene matches: 5. The CDR3 covers 15 residues. The germline V gene encodes CDR1 DFQATT and CDR2 SNEGSKA (reference sequence). The CDR3 is CSARGLAGGIDEQYF. CDR3 sequence (DNA): TGCAGTGCTAGAGGACTAGCGGGGGGTATCGACGAGCAGTACTTC.

Ten or more counts support this clonotype. The V gene is TRBV6-5, the J gene TRBJ1-1; weak D call: TRBD1 (5 bases). Germline-derived CDR1 and CDR2 are MNHEY and SVGAGI. Trimming pared 0 bases from V and 0 bases from J, leaving 11 bases between. The CDR3 loop spans 16 amino acids. The chain's CDR3 is CASSYSGTFMNTEAFF. The DNA of the CDR3 is TGTGCCAGCAGTTACTCCGGGACTTTTATGAACACTGAAGCTTTCTTT.

This clonotype has a handful of counts. This chain links TRBV9 with TRBJ2-7; 9 nucleotides line up with TRBD2. J gave up 6 bases and V 4 bases, and 5 bases lay outside the gene matches. From germline, CDR1 is SGDLS and CDR2 YYNGEE. The CDR3 has 13 amino acids. The CDR3 reads CASSSQTSGEQYF. CDR3 bases: TGTGCCAGCAGCTCCCAGACTAGCGGCGAGCAGTACTTC. Drawing the rest from reference TRBV9 and TRBJ2-7, the complete variable domain is DSGVTQTPKHLITATGQRVTLRCSPRSGDLSVYWYQQSLDQGLQFLIQYYNGEERAKGNILERFSAQQFPDLHSELNLSSLELGDSALYFCASSSQTSGEQYFGPGTRLTVT.

J is TRBJ2-7 and V is TRBV6-5; 7 bases line up with TRBD1. Trimming removed 3 bases from V and 6 bases from J; junction bases left unmatched: 8. Germline V gene sequence: CDR1 MNHEY, CDR2 SVGAGI. This CDR3 contains 14 residues. The CDR3 coding sequence is TGTGCCAGCAGTTATGTAGGCAGGGGGTCCGAGCAGTACTTC. Translation gives CASSYVGRGSEQYF.

J is TRBJ1-1 and V is TRBV5-1; D gene ambiguous. V lost 0 bases and J 5 bases, leaving 17 bases between the germline ends. The CDR3 runs 16 residues. Germline-derived CDR1 and CDR2 are SGHRS and YFSETQ. The CDR3 reads CASSLVNTWAGTEAFF. The CDR3 DNA is TGCGCCAGCAGCTTGGTCAATACTTGGGCGGGGACTGAAGCTTTCTTT. Full variable domain (outside the CDR3, taken from reference TRBV5-1 and TRBJ1-1): KAGVTQTPRYLIKTRGQQVTLSCSPISGHRSVSWYQQTPGQGLQFLFEYFSETQRNKGNFPGRFSGRQFSNSRSEMNVSTLELGDSALYLCASSLVNTWAGTEAFFGQGTRLTVV.

The chain employs TRBV18 and TRBJ2-1; D is perhaps TRBD2 (6 bases). The V gene's germline CDR1 is KGHSH and CDR2 LQKENI. V was clipped by 6 bases and J by 8 bases, with 14 bases between them. The CDR3 runs 13 residues. The CDR3 bases are TGTGCCAGCTCGCCGATATTAGCGGATGAGCAGTTCTTC. As protein: CASSPILADEQFF.

This clonotype showed up many times. CDR3: CATSILRGPYEQYF. As DNA, the CDR3 is TGTGCCACCAGCATCCTCAGGGGTCCCTACGAGCAGTACTTC. The gene calls are TRBV15 and TRBJ2-7; possibly TRBD1 for D (6 bases). CDR1 is LNHNV, CDR2 YYDKDF, per germline (reference sequence). Trimming shortened V by 4 bases and J by 2 bases, and 12 bases separated the two germline ends. The CDR3 contains 14 residues. Drawing the rest from reference TRBV15 and TRBJ2-7, the complete variable domain is DAMVIQNPRYQVTQFGKPVTLSCSQTLNHNVMYWYQQKSSQAPKLLFHYYDKDFNNEADTPDNFQSRRPNTSFCFLDIRSPGLGDTAMYLCATSILRGPYEQYFGPGTRLTVT.

This chain uses TRBV5-1 with TRBJ2-5; 7 positions agree with TRBD2. The trim removed 3 bases at V and 5 bases at J, leaving 19 bases unmatched. Germline V gene sequence: CDR1 SGHRS, CDR2 YFSETQ. The length of the CDR3 is 18 residues. The CDR3 spells CASSSGLLTSREGETQYF. CDR3 coding DNA: TGCGCCAGCAGCTCCGGACTGTTGACTAGCAGAGAGGGGGAGACCCAGTACTTC.

This clonotype has more than one count but fewer than ten. The chain uses TRBV15 and TRBJ1-2, with 7 bases fitting TRBD1. This CDR3 region has 15 residues. The junction had 9 bases not matched to a gene; V was cut back by 4 bases and J by 4 bases. In germline, CDR1 is LNHNV, CDR2 YYDKDF (reference sequence). CDR3: CATSTSPGGAYGYTF. CDR3 nucleotides: TGTGCCACCAGCACGTCCCCAGGGGGGGCCTATGGCTACACCTTC.

This clonotype has ten or more counts. The chain is built from TRBV29-1 and TRBJ2-6; TRBD1 agrees at 7 bases. The V and J ends lost 5 bases and 0 bases, in that order; junction bases with no gene match: 7. The CDR3 length is 16 residues. The germline V gene has CDR1 SQVTM and CDR2 ANQGSEA. The chain's CDR3 is CSVLGDRNSGANVLTF. The CDR3 bases are TGCAGCGTTCTGGGGGACAGAAACTCTGGGGCCAACGTCCTGACTTTC.

Only a few counts were recorded for this clonotype. This chain connects TRBV20-1 to TRBJ2-3; possible D gene TRBD1, 5 bases. The CDR3 sequence is 15 residues long. CDR1 and CDR2 from the germline V gene are DFQATT and SNEGSKA (reference sequence). V was clipped by 0 bases and J by 0 bases, with 10 bases between them. In DNA form, the CDR3 reads TGCAGTGCTAGAGATCAGGGTATAAGCACAGATACGCAGTATTTT. As protein: CSARDQGISTDTQYF.

The chain carries TRBV7-8 and TRBJ2-1; D is possibly TRBD1 or TRBD2 (5 bases each). The V end lost 1 base, the J end lost 9 bases, and 10 bases lay between the germline ends. CDR3 size: 13 residues. Germline values: CDR1 SGHVS, CDR2 FQNEAQ. CDR3 region: CASSLVSGSEQFF. The CDR3 region has the DNA TGTGCCAGCAGCTTAGTGTCAGGGAGTGAGCAGTTCTTC.

This clonotype was seen a handful of times. V usage is TRBV5-1 and J usage is TRBJ2-3; 10 nucleotides align to TRBD2. This CDR3 is built from 16 residues. Trimming at V came to 4 bases and at J to 0 bases, leaving 5 bases not matched to a gene. CDR1 and CDR2 (germline): SGHRS, YFSETQ. The CDR3 sequence: CASSTGTSASTDTQYF. CDR3 coding DNA: TGCGCCAGCAGCACGGGGACTAGCGCTAGCACAGATACGCAGTATTTT.

There are many counts of this clonotype. V is TRBV20-1 and J is TRBJ1-6; D may be TRBD1 (6 bases). CDR1 DFQATT and CDR2 SNEGSKA come from the germline V gene (reference sequence). There are 14 residues in the CDR3. Trimming shortened V by 2 bases and J by 5 bases, and 10 bases separated the two germline ends. As DNA, the CDR3 is TGCAGTGCTAGATTGGGGGCCAATAATTCACCCCTCCACTTT. It translates to CSARLGANNSPLHF.